The entry below gives a single TCR beta chain sequence along with its context. Its antigen is unidentified. Libraries were prepared by immunoSEQ multiplex PCR; TCRdb keeps only in-frame clonotypes and omits some of them. Of 35,000 to 45,000 clones in the sample, around 94% are singletons; the top ten hold 0.2% to 0.25%. The sample comes from a study of graft-versus-host responses after intestinal transplantation. Study-level information: Transplant recipients had multivisceral, liver-intestinal, or isolated intestinal grafts. Once they had received anti-thymocyte globulin induction, all recipients took tacrolimus and steroids for 2 to 4 years. Study-level points and caveats: In recipient marrow, GvH clones were found, and some appeared first in ileum or blood. There was an association between peak levels of circulating GvH clones and early post-transplant HvG declines.

The sequence derives from a human donor who was the organ donor for an intestinal transplant. The source material was unstimulated CD4+ T cells sorted from spleen or lymph node cells, sampled before transplant.

In DNA, the CDR3 is TGTGCCAGCAGCCTGGACAGAAATAATGAAAAACTGTTTTTT. Residues: CASSLDRNNEKLFF. V is TRBV7-2 and J is TRBJ1-4; D is possibly TRBD1 (6 bases). Germline V lookup: CDR1 SGHTA, CDR2 FQGNSA. The CDR3 totals 14 residues. V gave up 5 bases and J gave up 4 bases, with 11 bases separating them.